The 32 T cell receptor beta chains reported below all come from one sample, sequenced in a study of T cell repertoires in cytomegalovirus infection. The antigens for these receptors are not known. Each CDR3 protein is one row after TCRdb ran MiXCR on the reads. In the table there are 450,000 to 650,000 distinct CDR3 sequences, under 45% of which are singletons. The sequences come from cultured PBMCs, collected from culture after CMV antigen stimulation. These receptor sequences come from a human donor in good health (CMV status not recorded). Some clones in this sample may be carry-over from other donors' samples.

The chain uses TRBV6-1 and TRBJ1-3; D possibly corresponds to TRBD1 (6 bases). Germline CDR1 MNHNS, CDR2 SASEGT. The CDR3 is made up of 17 amino acids. The V and J ends lost 7 bases and 1 base respectively, with 20 bases between them. This CDR3 reads CASTPTGRGVSGNTIYF. The CDR3, as DNA: TGTGCCAGCACCCCTACAGGGCGCGGAGTGTCTGGAAACACCATATATTTT.

This clonotype was recorded only once. The V gene is TRBV3-1, the J gene TRBJ2-7, with a possible D match to TRBD1 (6 bases). Trimming stripped 2 bases from V and 5 bases from J, with 13 bases between. This CDR3 has 14 residues. Looked up from germline, CDR1 is LGHDT and CDR2 is YNNKEL (reference sequence). CDR3 protein: CASSQPPGVDEQYF. CDR3 coding DNA: TGTGCCAGCAGCCAACCACCAGGGGTCGACGAGCAGTACTTC.

This chain connects TRBV11-2 to TRBJ2-2; tentatively, D is TRBD2 (6 bases). V was shortened by 1 base and J by 2 bases, with 14 bases between the two germline ends. Per germline, CDR1 SGHAT and CDR2 FQNNGV. This CDR3 is built from 17 residues. The CDR3 here is CASSLGWGDSNTGELFF. The CDR3 DNA is TGTGCCAGCAGCTTAGGGTGGGGGGACTCTAACACCGGGGAGCTGTTTTTT.

The chain uses TRBV20-1 and TRBJ1-5; D is undetermined. The CDR3 has 14 amino acids. Germline values: CDR1 DFQATT, CDR2 SNEGSKA (reference sequence). Trimming left V 5 bases short and J 0 bases short, with 11 bases between. The CDR3 loop is CSAGRRYSNQPQHF. The CDR3 DNA sequence: TGCAGTGCTGGTCGCCGGTATAGCAATCAGCCCCAGCATTTT.

The chain uses TRBV12-3 or TRBV12-4 and TRBJ1-2; 8 bases are shared with TRBD1. This CDR3 has 14 residues. Trimming cost V 5 bases and J 3 bases; bases outside gene matches: 5. This CDR3 is CASSRGQVDYGYTF. The DNA of the CDR3 is TGTGCCAGCAGTAGGGGACAGGTTGACTATGGCTACACCTTC.

This clonotype has a handful of counts. This chain uses TRBV7-6 with TRBJ1-1, with D hard to call. Germline V lookup: CDR1 SGHVS, CDR2 FNYEAQ. V was pared by 9 bases and J by 4 bases, with 18 bases between. CDR3 size: 14 residues. The CDR3 DNA follows: TGTGCCAGTCCCGTCGAGGCCGATGGCACTGAAGCTTTCTTT. As protein: CASPVEADGTEAFF.

This clonotype was seen a single time. The chain couples TRBV12-3 or TRBV12-4 to TRBJ2-5; no firm D call. This CDR3 has 16 amino acids. Trimming took off 3 bases at V and 5 bases at J, with 19 bases between the two ends. The CDR3 DNA is TGTGCCAGCAGTTTGGCTGCAGGCTCCAGGATGGAGACCCAGTACTTC. It codes for CASSLAAGSRMETQYF.

This chain links TRBV7-6 with TRBJ2-1, with 11 bases lining up with TRBD2. This CDR3 is 17 amino acids long. V was clipped by 1 base and J by 7 bases; unmatched bases: 9. From germline, CDR1 is SGHVS and CDR2 FNYEAQ. CDR3 in amino acids: CASSLGSGGDLTNEQFF. The CDR3 coding sequence is TGTGCCAGCAGCTTAGGTAGCGGGGGGGACCTAACAAATGAGCAGTTCTTC. The variable domain in full, completed from reference TRBV7-6 and TRBJ2-1, reads GAGVSQSPRYKVTKRGQDVALRCDPISGHVSLYWYRQALGQGPEFLTYFNYEAQQDKSGLPNDRFSAERPEGSISTLTIQRTEQRDSAMYRCASSLGSGGDLTNEQFFGPGTRLTVL.

Note on this clonotype: The junction does not match germline at one end; this may be a read error. This rearrangement joins TRBV4-1 to TRBJ1-3; 8 nucleotides agree with TRBD1. The CDR3 is 18 residues long. Germline V gives CDR1 MGHRA, CDR2 YSYEKL. This chain's CDR3 is CASSQDRMDRASGNTIYF. In nucleotides, the CDR3 is TGTGCCAGCAGCCAAGATCGGATGGACAGGGCCTCTGGAAACACCATATATTTT.

The genes are TRBV7-2 and TRBJ2-6; D gene uncertain. The CDR3 spans 17 residues. With 5 bases removed from V and 2 bases from J, the gap between germline ends came to 16 bases. Per the germline V gene, CDR1 is SGHTA and CDR2 is FQGNSA. The CDR3 DNA reads TGTGCCAGCAGCCCCGCCCCTATGATTACTGGGGCCAACGTCCTGACTTTC. Its translation is CASSPAPMITGANVLTF.

This clonotype was detected only a few times. V usage is TRBV12-3 or TRBV12-4 and J usage is TRBJ1-5, with a tentative D call TRBD1 (6 bases). CDR3 length: 14 amino acids. Trimming pared 2 bases from V and 9 bases from J, leaving 14 bases between. CDR3: CASSLLGGLRPQHF. CDR3 nucleotides: TGTGCCAGCAGTTTATTGGGGGGGCTGAGGCCCCAGCATTTT.

This clonotype showed up just a few times. This rearrangement joins TRBV20-1 to TRBJ2-5; 12 positions agree with TRBD2. Germline trimming cut 5 bases from V and 4 bases from J; bases unmatched to any gene: 8. Germline values: CDR1 DFQATT, CDR2 SNEGSKA (reference sequence). This CDR3 is built from 15 residues. The CDR3 protein is CSASRLAGAGETQYF. The CDR3 DNA is TGCAGTGCTTCTAGACTAGCGGGAGCAGGAGAGACCCAGTACTTC.

The gene calls are TRBV19 and TRBJ2-2; 12 nucleotides line up with TRBD2. Trimming removed 1 base from V and 3 bases from J; junction bases left unmatched: 9. The CDR3 has 19 amino acids. Looked up from germline, CDR1 is LNHDA and CDR2 is SQIVND (reference sequence). CDR3 in amino acids: CASSIALAGGLLDTGELFF. As DNA, the CDR3 is TGTGCCAGTAGTATAGCGCTAGCGGGAGGGCTGTTGGACACCGGGGAGCTGTTTTTT.

This clonotype was counted between two and nine times. The V call is TRBV20-1, the J call TRBJ2-3, with 15 bases lining up with TRBD2. With 1 base clipped from V and 5 bases from J, the junction kept 13 bases outside the gene matches. The CDR3 covers 19 residues. Germline-derived CDR1 and CDR2 are DFQATT and SNEGSKA (reference sequence). CDR3 sequence: CSARAVPGLAGGTKDTQYF. As DNA, the CDR3 is TGCAGTGCTAGAGCAGTCCCGGGACTAGCGGGGGGAACCAAAGATACGCAGTATTTT.

This clonotype showed up just a few times. This rearrangement joins TRBV11-2 to TRBJ2-5; 8 bases agree with TRBD2. Trimming cost V 3 bases and J 5 bases; bases outside gene matches: 8. The CDR3 extends over 15 amino acids. In germline, CDR1 is SGHAT, CDR2 FQNNGV. CDR3 sequence reads: CASSFFAGGIETQYF. The CDR3 nucleotides are TGTGCCAGCAGCTTTTTCGCGGGAGGTATCGAGACCCAGTACTTC.

V is TRBV20-1 and J is TRBJ1-3; possible D gene TRBD1, 6 bases. Germline CDR1 and CDR2: DFQATT and SNEGSKA (reference sequence). The CDR3 spans 16 residues. Trimming removed 0 bases from V and 7 bases from J, with 19 bases in between. The CDR3 region is CSARDPRDTGWNTIYF. The DNA for the CDR3 is TGCAGTGCTAGAGATCCCCGGGACACGGGATGGAACACCATATATTTT.

The genes are TRBV27 and TRBJ1-2; D is unresolved. The germline V gene has CDR1 MNHEY and CDR2 SMNVEV (reference sequence). Trimming shortened V by 8 bases and J by 5 bases, and 15 bases separated the two germline ends. The CDR3 sequence is 13 residues long. The CDR3 nucleotides read TGTGCCAGCTCAACCCTGTCGGGGTATGGCTACACCTTC. Protein product: CASSTLSGYGYTF.

V gene TRBV20-1 combines with J gene TRBJ1-2; tentative D call: TRBD1 (6 bases). V lost 6 bases to trimming and J lost 5 bases, with 22 bases between them. This CDR3 spans 15 amino acids. CDR1 is DFQATT and CDR2 is SNEGSKA in the germline V gene (reference sequence). The CDR3, as DNA: TGCAGTGCCACCGGGACACTACCATCACAGTATGGCTACACCTTC. This gives the protein CSATGTLPSQYGYTF.

CDR3 nucleotides: TGCGCCAGCAGCCAAGGATGGGGGAGTACCCAGGAGCAGTACTTC. As protein: CASSQGWGSTQEQYF. The chain joins TRBV4-1 to TRBJ2-7, with D perhaps being TRBD1 or TRBD2 (5 bases each). The CDR3 is 15 residues long. CDR1 MGHRA and CDR2 YSYEKL come from the germline V gene. V gave up 1 base and J gave up 7 bases, with 17 bases separating them.

This clonotype appeared many times. The chain couples TRBV7-2 to TRBJ2-5, with D possibly TRBD2 on 6 matching bases. Deletions cut 5 bases from V and 2 bases from J, with 9 bases between. The germline V gene has CDR1 SGHTA and CDR2 FQGNSA. CDR3 size: 13 residues. The CDR3 region is CASSQGGQETQYF. The CDR3 DNA follows: TGTGCCAGCAGCCAAGGAGGGCAAGAGACCCAGTACTTC. The full variable domain, in which reference TRBV7-2 and TRBJ2-5 provide the parts outside the CDR3, is GAGVSQSPSNKVTEKGKDVELRCDPISGHTALYWYRQSLGQGLEFLIYFQGNSAPDKSGLPSDRFSAERTGGSVSTLTIQRTQQEDSAVYLCASSQGGQETQYFGPGTRLLVL.

The genes are TRBV10-3 and TRBJ2-1, with D perhaps matching TRBD2 (5 bases). The CDR3 loop spans 16 amino acids. From germline, CDR1 is ENHRY and CDR2 SYGVKD. V lost 1 base, J lost 6 bases, and 16 bases lay in between. CDR3 coding DNA: TGTGCCATCAGTGAGTTTAGCGCTTTATCCCTCAATGAGCAGTTCTTC. It is translated as CAISEFSALSLNEQFF.

This rearrangement joins TRBV6-2 or TRBV6-3 to TRBJ1-2, with D uncertain. The length of the CDR3 is 14 residues. With 7 bases removed from V and 4 bases from J, the gap between germline ends came to 16 bases. Germline-derived CDR1 and CDR2 are MNHEY and SVGEGT. As DNA, the CDR3 is TGTGCCAGCACCACGGACCCAACAGTCTATGGCTACACCTTC. It yields the protein CASTTDPTVYGYTF.

This clonotype was detected a few times. The chain carries TRBV6-2 or TRBV6-3 and TRBJ1-5; no definite D call. The CDR3 covers 15 residues. Germline assignment: CDR1 MNHEY and CDR2 SVGEGT. V gave up 6 bases and J gave up 2 bases, with 14 bases separating them. The CDR3 loop is CASSPAPTGNQPQHF. In DNA, the CDR3 is TGTGCCAGCAGCCCGGCCCCTACGGGCAATCAGCCCCAGCATTTT.

This clonotype has just a few counts. V usage is TRBV7-2 and J usage is TRBJ2-2; 8 bases are shared with TRBD2. Losses at the gene ends were 2 bases for V and 10 bases for J; bases not matched to a gene: 6. The germline V gene has CDR1 SGHTA and CDR2 FQGNSA. The CDR3 spans 14 residues. CDR3 DNA sequence: TGTGCCAGCAGCTTACGGTTAGCGGGACAGGAGCTGTTTTTT. Encoded protein: CASSLRLAGQELFF.

The rearrangement joins TRBV6-2 or TRBV6-3 to TRBJ2-7; 10 bases agree with TRBD2. Germline values: CDR1 MNHEY, CDR2 SVGEGT. The CDR3 has 18 residues. The ends lost 2 bases at V and 0 bases at J; junction bases unmatched: 10. The CDR3 bases are TGTGCCAGCAGTTACCCACTCGGTAGCGGGAGGCCCTCCTACGAGCAGTACTTC. This gives the protein CASSYPLGSGRPSYEQYF.

This chain connects TRBV3-1 to TRBJ2-1, with TRBD2 identical over 13 bases. This CDR3 has 15 amino acids. CDR1 LGHDT and CDR2 YNNKEL come from the germline V gene (reference sequence). V gave up 3 bases and J gave up 10 bases; unmatched junction bases: 6. CDR3 nucleotides: TGTGCCAGCAGCCAGGGACTAGCGGGGAGGGGAGAGCAGTTCTTC. It translates to CASSQGLAGRGEQFF.

This clonotype has a handful of counts. The rearrangement links TRBV5-6 to TRBJ2-5, with no clear D. This CDR3 has 12 residues. Germline V gives CDR1 SGHDT, CDR2 YYEEEE. V lost 3 bases and J 7 bases, leaving 10 bases between the germline ends. CDR3 sequence: CASSSTTGTQYF. The CDR3 bases are TGTGCCAGCAGCTCGACGACTGGGACCCAGTACTTC.

This clonotype has just one count. The V call is TRBV15, the J call TRBJ2-3; 11 bases are shared with TRBD2. In germline, CDR1 is LNHNV, CDR2 YYDKDF (reference sequence). CDR3 length: 18 residues. The V gene end was trimmed by 0 bases and the J gene end by 0 bases; junction bases not matched to a gene: 5. In DNA, the CDR3 is TGTGCCACCAGCAGAGATGCCCGGACTAGCGGGAGCACAGATACGCAGTATTTT. It yields the protein CATSRDARTSGSTDTQYF.

J is TRBJ1-1 and V is TRBV23-1; D possibly corresponds to TRBD1 (6 bases). TRBV23-1 is classed as an ORF, of uncertain function. V was shortened by 1 base and J by 0 bases, with 12 bases between the two germline ends. The CDR3 contains 16 residues. The CDR3 bases are TGCGCCAGCAGTCAATGGGCAGGGGCCTTGAACACTGAAGCTTTCTTT. Protein: CASSQWAGALNTEAFF.

The rearrangement joins TRBV7-9 to TRBJ1-4, with 8 bases lining up with TRBD1. The CDR3 loop spans 17 amino acids. Looked up from germline, CDR1 is SEHNR and CDR2 is FQNEAQ (reference sequence). V trimming: 2 bases; J trimming: 8 bases; junction bases outside the gene matches: 13. CDR3 in DNA: TGTGCCAGCAGCTTACCCGCGGACAGGGTGTGGGGCGAAAAACTGTTTTTT. This sequence encodes CASSLPADRVWGEKLFF.

The rearrangement joins TRBV5-1 to TRBJ2-7; 10 nucleotides agree with TRBD2. V gave up 2 bases and J gave up 5 bases; unmatched junction bases: 13. The germline CDR1 and CDR2 sequences are SGHRS and YFSETQ. CDR3 length: 17 amino acids. The CDR3 protein is CASSFELAGVGQDEQYF. The CDR3 region has the DNA TGCGCCAGCAGCTTTGAGCTAGCGGGAGTCGGGCAGGACGAGCAGTACTTC. Using reference TRBV5-1 and TRBJ2-7 for the parts outside the CDR3, the full variable domain is KAGVTQTPRYLIKTRGQQVTLSCSPISGHRSVSWYQQTPGQGLQFLFEYFSETQRNKGNFPGRFSGRQFSNSRSEMNVSTLELGDSALYLCASSFELAGVGQDEQYFGPGTRLTVT.

The V gene is TRBV7-2, the J gene TRBJ2-4, with TRBD1 matching over 8 bases. V was pared by 3 bases and J by 6 bases, with 7 bases of the junction left unmatched. The CDR3 runs 15 residues. Germline loops: CDR1 SGHTA, CDR2 FQGNSA. In DNA, the CDR3 is TGTGCCAGCAGCTTTGCAGGGGGCGACGGAAACATTCAGTACTTC. Encoded protein: CASSFAGGDGNIQYF.